This T cell receptor (beta chain) was captured by sequencing in a study of CD8+ T cells in alopecia areata. The treatment: oral pan-JAK inhibitor, 5-10 mg twice daily. CDR3 length: 14 amino acids. Germline CDR1 and CDR2: MNHEY and SVGAGI. The V end lost 8 bases, the J end lost 6 bases, and 20 bases lay between the germline ends. Investigators isolated RNA and reverse transcribed it into cDNA to act as the sequencing template. Method: immunoSEQ multiplex PCR; TCRdb's copy keeps in-frame clones and lacks some. Of hundreds of thousands of clones in the sample, just over 65% are singletons; the top ten hold around 1.3%. In this sample, this clone turned up a few times.

The specimen comprised CD4+ T cells sorted from blood, sampled around week 44, from a patient treated with tofacitinib. This chain links TRBV6-5 with TRBJ2-7; D possibly corresponds to TRBD1 (5 bases). The source of this sequence is a human donor with alopecia areata. CDR3 in DNA: TGTGCCAGCGGGGAACAGGTCATAACCAGCGAGCAGTACTTC. Its protein product is CASGEQVITSEQYF.